The 14 T cell receptor beta chains given below trace back to one sample, sequenced in a study of cytomegalovirus exposure and HLA in healthy donors. This table comes from immunoSEQ multiplex PCR, and its TCRdb copy is limited to in-frame clones, with some not included. This sample yields hundreds of thousands of clones, of which roughly 84% are seen a single time; 2% to 2.5% belongs to the top ten. Sequencing was done on a sample of PBMCs. The receptor set was obtained from a young woman in good health and CMV-seropositive.

The chain combines TRBV27 with TRBJ2-5; 9 nucleotides line up with TRBD1. Germline CDR1 MNHEY, CDR2 SMNVEV (reference sequence). V lost 5 bases and J lost 1; bases outside the gene matches: 8. This CDR3 contains 16 residues. The CDR3 region is CASSPGQGRAQETQYF. The CDR3 DNA follows: TGTGCCAGCAGTCCCGGACAGGGGCGAGCCCAAGAGACCCAGTACTTC.

This clone was counted a few times. The genes are TRBV6-4 and TRBJ2-1; 8 bases match TRBD2. The CDR3 sequence is 15 residues long. The V and J ends lost 2 bases and 0 bases, in that order; junction bases with no gene match: 0. Germline loops: CDR1 MRHNA, CDR2 SNTAGT. The CDR3, as DNA: TGTGCCAGCAGTGACACTAGCGGCTCCTACAATGAGCAGTTCTTC. As protein: CASSDTSGSYNEQFF.

The V and J genes are TRBV9 and TRBJ2-3, with D possibly TRBD2 on 5 matching bases. There are 14 residues in the CDR3. CDR1 and CDR2 from the germline V gene are SGDLS and YYNGEE. Trimming shortened V by 4 bases and J by 4 bases, and 13 bases separated the two germline ends. CDR3 amino acids: CASSSALRADTQYF. The CDR3 DNA sequence: TGTGCCAGCAGCTCCGCTCTGAGGGCAGATACGCAGTATTTT.

V and J are TRBV15 and TRBJ1-2, with TRBD1 identical over 11 bases. V dropped 0 bases and J dropped 3; count of bases not matched to a gene: 3. Germline CDR1 and CDR2: LNHNV and YYDKDF (reference sequence). The CDR3 loop spans 16 amino acids. CDR3: CATSRDRDRGYYGYTF. The CDR3 DNA reads as TGTGCCACCAGCAGAGATAGGGACAGGGGGTACTATGGCTACACCTTC.

The chain links TRBV9 to TRBJ2-7; the D gene is possibly TRBD2 (5 bases). V was cut by 4 bases and J by 1 base, with 12 bases left in between. The CDR3 runs to 14 residues. Looked up from germline, CDR1 is SGDLS and CDR2 is YYNGEE. CDR3 sequence (DNA): TGTGCCAGCAGCACGAGTCGAGGGTCCTACGAGCAGTACTTC. This encodes CASSTSRGSYEQYF.

The rearrangement links TRBV10-2 to TRBJ2-3, with D perhaps matching TRBD2 (6 bases). CDR3 length equals 13 residues. Germline V gene lookup returns CDR1 WSHSY and CDR2 SAAADI. Trimming stripped 7 bases from V and 2 bases from J, with 10 bases between. This CDR3 is CASNGGSTDTQYF. In DNA form, the CDR3 reads TGCGCCAGCAACGGAGGGTCCACAGATACGCAGTATTTT.

J is TRBJ1-2 and V is TRBV28; the match to TRBD1 covers 7 bases. J was trimmed by 8 bases and V by 6 bases; bases with no gene match: 12. Germline V gives CDR1 MDHEN, CDR2 SYDVKM. The CDR3 extends over 14 amino acids. DNA of the CDR3: TGTGCCAGCAGGATGGGACAGCCCCGAGGAGGCTACACCTTC. Protein sequence: CASRMGQPRGGYTF.

The J gene is TRBJ1-2, the V gene TRBV20-1, with D maybe TRBD1 (5 bases). Trimming cost V 2 bases and J 4 bases, with 5 bases left between them. Germline CDR1 reads DFQATT; CDR2 reads SNEGSKA (reference sequence). The CDR3 sequence is 11 residues long. CDR3 protein: CSARRGYGYTF. The CDR3 nucleotides are TGCAGTGCTAGAAGGGGCTATGGCTACACCTTC.

The rearrangement joins TRBV28 to TRBJ2-1; 10 bases are shared with TRBD1. This CDR3 region has 16 residues. Germline CDR1 and CDR2: MDHEN and SYDVKM. The junction had 10 bases not matched to a gene; V was cut back by 2 bases and J by 9 bases. CDR3 coding DNA: TGTGCCAGCAGTTTAAATCCCGGGACAGGGGCCGCTGAGCAGTTCTTC. The encoded protein is CASSLNPGTGAAEQFF.

The chain couples TRBV27 to TRBJ2-3; a possible D gene is TRBD2 (6 bases). Germline lookup yields CDR1 MNHEY and CDR2 SMNVEV (reference sequence). CDR3 size: 16 residues. Trimming stripped 6 bases from V and 0 bases from J, with 16 bases between. The CDR3 DNA is TGTGCCAGCAGCCGTCCGGGCAGCGGGAGCACAGATACGCAGTATTTT. Amino acid sequence: CASSRPGSGSTDTQYF.

The rearrangement joins TRBV19 to TRBJ1-1; D is uncertain. There are 13 residues in the CDR3. Germline V lookup: CDR1 LNHDA, CDR2 SQIVND (reference sequence). V gave up 3 bases and J gave up 7 bases, with 12 bases separating them. The CDR3 sequence: CASSMGRINEAFF. CDR3 in DNA: TGTGCCAGTAGTATGGGCAGAATTAATGAAGCTTTCTTT. Using reference TRBV19 and TRBJ1-1 for the parts outside the CDR3, the full variable domain is DGGITQSPKYLFRKEGQNVTLSCEQNLNHDAMYWYRQDPGQGLRLIYYSQIVNDFQKGDIAEGYSVSREKKESFPLTVTSAQKNPTAFYLCASSMGRINEAFFGQGTRLTVV.

The chain uses TRBV30 and TRBJ2-1; 10 positions agree with TRBD1. This CDR3 is 16 amino acids long. Germline CDR1 GTSNPN, CDR2 SVGIG (reference sequence). With 4 bases clipped from V and 10 bases from J, the junction kept 16 bases outside the gene matches. The CDR3 sequence: CAWTSPRDRGREEQFF. The CDR3 DNA sequence: TGTGCCTGGACGAGCCCCCGGGACAGGGGACGCGAGGAGCAGTTCTTC. Looking up the rest from reference TRBV30 and TRBJ2-1 gives the full variable domain: SQTIHQWPATLVQPVGSPLSLECTVEGTSNPNLYWYRQAAGRGLQLLFYSVGIGQISSEVPQNLSASRPQDRQFILSSKKLLLSDSGFYLCAWTSPRDRGREEQFFGPGTRLTVL.

J is TRBJ1-2 and V is TRBV6-5; TRBD1 matches at 7 bases. Germline V CDR1 and CDR2: MNHEY, SVGAGI. The CDR3 sequence is 15 residues long. V gave up 6 bases and J gave up 1 base; unmatched junction bases: 8. The CDR3 spells CASSPRQGFNYGYTF. DNA for the CDR3: TGTGCCAGCAGCCCCCGACAGGGCTTTAACTATGGCTACACCTTC.

The chain combines TRBV18 with TRBJ2-1, with 15 positions matching TRBD2. The V segment lost 3 bases and the J segment 0 bases; nucleotides outside the gene matches: 6. CDR3 length: 19 amino acids. The V gene's germline CDR1 is KGHSH and CDR2 LQKENI. As DNA, the CDR3 is TGTGCCAGCTCACCCCCGGGACTAGCGGGAGGTCGCTCCTACAATGAGCAGTTCTTC. The encoded protein is CASSPPGLAGGRSYNEQFF. Full variable domain (rest looked up from reference TRBV18 and TRBJ2-1): NAGVMQNPRHLVRRRGQEARLRCSPMKGHSHVYWYRQLPEEGLKFMVYLQKENIIDESGMPKERFSAEFPKEGPSILRIQQVVRGDSAAYFCASSPPGLAGGRSYNEQFFGPGTRLTVL.